The clone carrying this T cell receptor beta chain was observed at least ten times. Its specificity is not known. This CDR3 is built from 15 residues. Trimming removed 1 base from V and 2 bases from J, with 11 bases in between. Germline lookup yields CDR1 MGHRA and CDR2 YSYEKL. Using its own MiXCR run on the 5' RACE reads, TCRdb lists one record per CDR3 protein. Of some 250,000 distinct CDR3 sequences in the sample, roughly 4% were seen once. This sample is part of a study of T cells after yellow fever vaccination. Study-level findings and limits: The booster response re-showed most primary clones: more than 95% CD4, around 85% CD8.

The V gene is TRBV4-1, the J gene TRBJ2-5; D is perhaps TRBD1 (6 bases). The specimen was PBMCs, collected 15 days after the yellow fever booster vaccination. The source is a young man who received the YFV17D yellow fever vaccine. CDR3 nucleotide sequence: TGCGCCAGCAGCCAAGTTGGACAGCCGCAAGAGACCCAGTACTTC. It yields the protein CASSQVGQPQETQYF.